These T cell receptor beta chains were read from a single sample in a study of T cell responses to AZD1222 COVID-19 vaccine. Some clones are missing from TCRdb's copy, which holds only in-frame ones; the method was immunoSEQ multiplex PCR. The sample has over 150,000 clones; 87% are singletons. The starting material was peripheral blood, obtained on day 0 of AZD1222 vaccination. These receptors were taken from an adult in good health. Both conserved end residues are part of each CDR3. The order of the fields is D gene, CDR3 length, J gene, V gene, clone size, CDR3 DNA, CDR3 protein. D genes are given only for firm matches. Rows may omit the clone size; those that give it use once, few, many or a size class.

NA	17	TRBJ1-2	TRBV2	NA	TGTGCCAGCTCAATGTGGGGGGGGGCAGCCACAGACTATGGCTACACCTTC	CASSMWGGAATDYGYTF
TRBD1	15	TRBJ2-3	TRBV2	NA	TGTGCCAGCAGAGGGGACAGATATACCACAGATACGCAGTATTTT	CASRGDRYTTDTQYF
TRBD1	15	TRBJ1-2	TRBV7-2	NA	TGTGCCAGCAGCTTAGACGGACAGGGGGCAGGTGGCTACACCTTC	CASSLDGQGAGGYTF
TRBD1	14	TRBJ1-6	TRBV7-8	few	TGTGCCAGCAGTCCCCCCGGGACAGGGGGCCTCCTCCACTTT	CASSPPGTGGLLHF
NA	13	TRBJ2-7	TRBV5-4	NA	TGTGCCAGCAGTGAGACGAACTCCTACGAGCAGTACTTC	CASSETNSYEQYF
NA	14	TRBJ2-2	TRBV6-5	NA	TGTGCCAGCAGCCAAGGACCGGGAAGAGGGGAGCTGTTTTTT	CASSQGPGRGELFF
NA	14	TRBJ2-5	TRBV28	NA	TGTGCCAGCAGCCGAAGAGAGGGAATAGAGACCCAGTACTTC	CASSRREGIETQYF
TRBD1	15	TRBJ1-2	TRBV28	NA	TGTGCCAGCAGTTCGACAGGGGGAAGTAACTATGGCTACACCTTC	CASSSTGGSNYGYTF
TRBD1	13	TRBJ2-7	TRBV5-5	NA	TGTGCCAGCAGCTGGACAGGGGACCACGAGCAGTACTTC	CASSWTGDHEQYF
NA	15	TRBJ1-1	TRBV27	NA	TGTGCCAGCAGTTTATCGAGGGGGGTTATCACTGAAGCTTTCTTT	CASSLSRGVITEAFF
NA	14	TRBJ1-1	TRBV11-2	NA	TGTGCCAGCAGCGCTCCCACAGGAAACACTGAAGCTTTCTTT	CASSAPTGNTEAFF
NA	18	TRBJ1-4	TRBV19	NA	TGTGCCAGTAGTATAACAGGGTATAGGGCTGCAACTAATGAAAAACTGTTTTTT	CASSITGYRAATNEKLFF
TRBD2	16	TRBJ2-2	TRBV5-1	once	TGCGCCAGCAGCCAAACTAGCGGGAGGGCCCCCGGGGAGCTGTTTTTT	CASSQTSGRAPGELFF
TRBD2	14	TRBJ2-1	TRBV20-1	NA	TGCAGTGCTAGTGCCCCTATGGCTAGCGGGGAGCAGTTCTTC	CSASAPMASGEQFF
NA	11	TRBJ2-1	TRBV6-5	NA	TGTGCCAGCTCAGGTTCGGCGGTACAGTTCTTC	CASSGSAVQFF
NA	15	TRBJ2-7	TRBV28	once	TGTGCCAGCAGTTTACTTCCGGCGAGTAGCAACGAGCAGTACTTC	CASSLLPASSNEQYF
NA	11	TRBJ2-7	TRBV10-3	NA	TGTGCCATCGGATCCCACTACGAGCAGTACTTC	CAIGSHYEQYF
NA	16	TRBJ1-6	TRBV19	NA	TGTGCCAGTAGTATAGACGGGAGCCTCTATAATTCACCCCTCCACTTT	CASSIDGSLYNSPLHF
TRBD1	15	TRBJ1-1	TRBV7-9	NA	TGTGCCAGCAGCCCTGGGGACAGAGCGAACACTAAAGCTTTCTTT	CASSPGDRANTKAFF
NA	15	TRBJ2-7	TRBV29-1	few	TGCAGCGTTGAAGATCCTATAGGTCAGCACCACGAGCAGTACTTC	CSVEDPIGQHHEQYF
NA	15	TRBJ1-1	TRBV6-1	NA	TGTGCCAGCAGTGAGGAGCAGGGTGGAATCACTGAAGCTTTCTTT	CASSEEQGGITEAFF
NA	13	TRBJ1-1	TRBV27	NA	TGTGCCAGCAGTTCCGGGACGGCCACTGAAGCTTTCTTT	CASSSGTATEAFF
NA	13	TRBJ1-2	TRBV3-1/TRBV3-2	NA	TGTGCCAGCAGCCAAGGAACACGTTATGGCTACACCTTC	CASSQGTRYGYTF
TRBD2	15	TRBJ2-3	TRBV28	once	TGTGCCAGCATACTAGCGGGAGGGATCACAGATACGCAGTATTTT	CASILAGGITDTQYF
NA	13	TRBJ2-5	TRBV7-2	NA	TGTGCCAGCAGCTTACTCCTCCAAGAGACCCAGTACTTC	CASSLLLQETQYF
TRBD1	17	TRBJ1-4	TRBV19	NA	TGTGCCAGTAGTACCACAGGGGGCGCGGGGATTAATGAAAAACTGTTTTTT	CASSTTGGAGINEKLFF
NA	11	TRBJ2-5	TRBV24-1	NA	TGTGCCACCGGGGCTCATGAGACCCAGTACTTC	CATGAHETQYF
TRBD1	16	TRBJ1-5	TRBV28	NA	TGTGCCAGCAGTTTAGGAGGGGCAGGGGGTAGGTGGCCCCAGCATTTT	CASSLGGAGGRWPQHF
NA	17	TRBJ2-5	TRBV13	NA	TGTGCCAGCAGCTTAGGCTCCATTACAAGCAGCCCAGAGACCCAGTACTTC	CASSLGSITSSPETQYF
NA	16	TRBJ1-5	TRBV14	NA	TGTGCCAGCAGCCAAGCTCGAAGGGGGACACATCAGCCCCAGCATTTT	CASSQARRGTHQPQHF
NA	11	TRBJ2-1	TRBV3-1/TRBV3-2	NA	TGTGCCAGCAGCCGGGCGGTAGAGCAGTTCTTC	CASSRAVEQFF